These 24 T cell receptor beta chains came from one sample sequenced in a study of blood T cell repertoires in COVID-19. Clones were sequenced by immunoSEQ multiplex PCR, and TCRdb holds only the in-frame ones, with some missing. This sample has around 75,000 clones, with 85% to 90% found just once. Material for sequencing was peripheral blood. The receptor set was obtained from a human donor in a cohort sampled during active COVID-19.

The chain employs TRBV13 and TRBJ2-3; TRBD1 is a possible D gene (5 bases). Per germline, CDR1 PRHDT and CDR2 FYEKMQ (reference sequence). The CDR3 runs to 16 residues. V dropped 4 bases and J dropped 2 bases, with 16 bases sitting between them. CDR3 DNA sequence: TGTGCCAGCAGCTCGACAGTACGACCCGTCACAGATACGCAGTATTTT. Protein sequence: CASSSTVRPVTDTQYF.

The rearrangement uses TRBV21-1 and TRBJ1-1; the DNA was not compared with TRBD1, the D call given in the table. TRBV21-1 is reported as a pseudogene. CDR3 length: 15 residues. The CDR3 DNA sequence: TGTGCTCCAGCACCTCACAGGGGGATGAACACTGAAGCTTTCTTT. Translation: CAPAPHRGMNTEAFF.

The V and J genes are TRBV27 and TRBJ2-1; 9 bases are shared with TRBD2. Trimming removed 5 bases from V and 0 bases from J; junction bases left unmatched: 2. The V gene's germline CDR1 is MNHEY and CDR2 SMNVEV (reference sequence). The CDR3 has 15 residues. This chain's CDR3 is CASSNSGSSYNEQFF. CDR3 nucleotide sequence: TGTGCCAGCAGTAATAGCGGGAGCTCCTACAATGAGCAGTTCTTC.

V is TRBV4-2 and J is TRBJ1-1, with 9 bases matching TRBD1. The V segment lost 3 bases and the J segment 1 base; nucleotides outside the gene matches: 3. The V gene's germline CDR1 is LGHNA and CDR2 YNFKEQ. The CDR3 length is 15 residues. The CDR3 nucleotides are TGTGCCAGCAGCCATGGGACAGGGCAGAACACTGAAGCTTTCTTT. Translating gives CASSHGTGQNTEAFF.

The rearrangement uses TRBV9 and TRBJ2-7; 7 bases agree with TRBD2. CDR3 length: 17 residues. The V gene's germline CDR1 is SGDLS and CDR2 YYNGEE. After removal of 6 bases from V and 5 bases from J, the junction contained 20 bases not matched to a gene. CDR3 amino acids: CASKRRTLRETMNEQYF. In nucleotides, the CDR3 is TGTGCCAGCAAGCGTCGTACCTTGCGGGAGACGATGAACGAGCAGTACTTC. The variable domain in full, completed from reference TRBV9 and TRBJ2-7, reads DSGVTQTPKHLITATGQRVTLRCSPRSGDLSVYWYQQSLDQGLQFLIQYYNGEERAKGNILERFSAQQFPDLHSELNLSSLELGDSALYFCASKRRTLRETMNEQYFGPGTRLTVT.

This chain links TRBV28 with TRBJ2-4; D unresolved. CDR1 MDHEN and CDR2 SYDVKM come from the germline V gene. The CDR3 has 15 residues. V shed 6 bases and J shed 0 bases, with 12 bases lying between them. The CDR3 DNA sequence: TGTGCCAGCAGCCCACTACGCATAGCCAAAAACATTCAGTACTTC. Translation gives CASSPLRIAKNIQYF.

The chain uses TRBV5-1 and TRBJ2-7, with 9 bases aligning to TRBD1. CDR1 SGHRS and CDR2 YFSETQ come from the germline V gene. With V trimmed by 4 bases and J by 6 bases, 11 bases remained unmatched. CDR3 length equals 15 residues. The CDR3 region is CASSGRDRVLSEQYF. The CDR3 coding sequence is TGCGCCAGCAGCGGACGGGACAGGGTCTTATCCGAGCAGTACTTC. Variable domain in full (rest from reference TRBV5-1 and TRBJ2-7): KAGVTQTPRYLIKTRGQQVTLSCSPISGHRSVSWYQQTPGQGLQFLFEYFSETQRNKGNFPGRFSGRQFSNSRSEMNVSTLELGDSALYLCASSGRDRVLSEQYFGPGTRLTVT.

The chain's CDR3 is CASSEWPGGGTEAFF. In DNA, the CDR3 is TGTGCCAGCAGTGAATGGCCTGGGGGGGGGACTGAAGCTTTCTTT. V gene TRBV6-1 combines with J gene TRBJ1-1; D may be TRBD1 (5 bases). Trimming pared 2 bases from V and 5 bases from J, leaving 15 bases between. Germline assignment: CDR1 MNHNS and CDR2 SASEGT. This CDR3 comprises 15 residues.

The V call is TRBV5-5, the J call TRBJ1-2, with D perhaps TRBD1 (5 bases). CDR3 length: 16 residues. The V end lost 4 bases, the J end lost 7 bases, and 23 bases lay between the germline ends. In germline, CDR1 is SGHKS, CDR2 YYEKEE (reference sequence). CDR3 sequence: CASSLSTAGGGGGYTF. The CDR3 DNA is TGTGCCAGCAGCCTCTCAACCGCGGGGGGAGGTGGTGGCTACACCTTC.

The chain uses TRBV5-5 and TRBJ1-1, with TRBD1 identical over 8 bases. The CDR3 spans 16 residues. CDR1 is SGHKS and CDR2 is YYEKEE in the germline V gene (reference sequence). V lost 3 bases to trimming and J lost 1 base; unmatched junction nucleotides: 8. In DNA form, the CDR3 reads TGTGCCAGCAGCTCCCCAGGGGGCGGGAGGAACACTGAAGCTTTCTTT. This translates into CASSSPGGGRNTEAFF.

This clone was observed a single time. V gene TRBV7-9 combines with J gene TRBJ1-4; TRBD1 might be the D (5 bases). Germline values: CDR1 SEHNR, CDR2 FQNEAQ (reference sequence). With 5 bases removed from V and 8 bases from J, the gap between germline ends came to 21 bases. The CDR3 is 16 residues long. CDR3 in amino acids: CASSPRGTGSGEKLFF. As DNA, the CDR3 is TGTGCCAGCAGCCCGAGGGGTACCGGGAGCGGAGAAAAACTGTTTTTT.

This clone was recorded many times. V and J are TRBV18 and TRBJ2-1, with TRBD2 matching over 12 bases. The CDR3 is made up of 20 amino acids. Trimming took 4 bases from V and 3 from J; bases not matched to a gene: 16. Per the germline V gene, CDR1 is KGHSH and CDR2 is LQKENI. The CDR3 region is CASSRSASGRATGGYNEQFF. The CDR3 DNA follows: TGTGCCAGCTCACGGTCCGCTAGCGGGAGGGCCACGGGGGGCTACAATGAGCAGTTCTTC.

The chain carries TRBV11-2 and TRBJ2-3; TRBD2 matches 14 bases. Germline-derived CDR1 and CDR2 are SGHAT and FQNNGV. The CDR3 consists of 15 residues. Losses at the gene ends were 5 bases for V and 14 bases for J; bases not matched to a gene: 12. As DNA, the CDR3 is TGTGCCAGCAGCCCATGGGGGACTAGCGGGGGCCCTTCGTATTTT. It codes for CASSPWGTSGGPSYF.

The rearrangement uses TRBV24-1 and TRBJ1-2; TRBD1 might be the D (6 bases). This CDR3 has 14 residues. Trimming left V 9 bases short and J 6 bases short, with 19 bases between. Germline CDR1 and CDR2: KGHDR and SFDVKD. This CDR3 is CATGGGSGSDGYTF. CDR3 nucleotide sequence: TGTGCCACCGGGGGGGGCTCCGGGTCGGATGGCTACACCTTC.

The chain links TRBV5-6 to TRBJ1-1; no clear D gene. Per the germline V gene, CDR1 is SGHDT and CDR2 is YYEEEE. V lost 3 bases and J lost 1, with 4 bases in between. The CDR3 contains 12 residues. The CDR3 sequence is CASSWPNTEAFF. As DNA, the CDR3 is TGTGCCAGCAGCTGGCCGAACACTGAAGCTTTCTTT.

The chain links TRBV11-2 to TRBJ2-7; 7 bases line up with TRBD1. CDR1 and CDR2 from the germline V gene are SGHAT and FQNNGV. With V trimmed by 1 base and J by 3 bases, 9 bases remained unmatched. The CDR3 has 16 amino acids. The CDR3 bases are TGTGCCAGCAGCTTAGGCAGGGGGAGTGGTGGCTACGAGCAGTACTTC. Its protein is CASSLGRGSGGYEQYF.

The V and J genes are TRBV7-2 and TRBJ2-7, with a weak D call TRBD2 (5 bases). The CDR3 is 14 residues long. CDR1 is SGHTA, CDR2 FQGNSA, per germline. Trimming stripped 2 bases from V and 5 bases from J, with 13 bases between. CDR3 nucleotide sequence: TGTGCCAGCAGCTTAAGAGACTATAGTAACGAGCAGTACTTC. Translated: CASSLRDYSNEQYF.

This chain connects TRBV6-6 to TRBJ1-6; unclear D gene. Germline V lookup: CDR1 MNHNY, CDR2 SVGAGI (reference sequence). Trimming removed 2 bases at V and 10 bases at J, with 12 bases between. The CDR3 has 14 residues. This CDR3 reads CASSYRGINSPLHF. For the CDR3, the DNA is TGTGCCAGCAGTTACAGAGGGATCAACTCACCCCTCCACTTT.

The chain joins TRBV2 to TRBJ2-1, with a tentative D call TRBD2 (6 bases). V lost 5 bases and J lost 7, with 12 bases in between. Germline V gene data show CDR1 as SNHLY and CDR2 as FYNNEI. This CDR3 is 13 amino acids long. The CDR3 nucleotides are TGTGCCAGCAGTCTCCGGGAGCAAAATGAGCAGTTCTTC. As protein: CASSLREQNEQFF.

The gene calls are TRBV7-2 and TRBJ1-5; TRBD1 aligns across 7 bases. J gave up 4 bases and V 5 bases, and 5 bases lay outside the gene matches. This CDR3 has 14 amino acids. CDR1 and CDR2 (germline): SGHTA, FQGNSA. The CDR3 region is CASSRDSSNQPQHF. The CDR3 coding sequence is TGTGCCAGCAGCCGGGACAGCTCGAATCAGCCCCAGCATTTT.

The chain recombines TRBV19 with TRBJ1-2, with D uncertain. Germline-derived CDR1 and CDR2 are LNHDA and SQIVND (reference sequence). Trimming took off 5 bases at V and 1 base at J, with 17 bases between the two ends. The CDR3 is 16 residues long. The CDR3 coding sequence is TGTGCCAGTAGTTCACGAACTCACACGGGTAACTATGGCTACACCTTC. This codes for CASSSRTHTGNYGYTF. The full variable domain, with the rest looked up from reference TRBV19 and TRBJ1-2, is DGGITQSPKYLFRKEGQNVTLSCEQNLNHDAMYWYRQDPGQGLRLIYYSQIVNDFQKGDIAEGYSVSREKKESFPLTVTSAQKNPTAFYLCASSSRTHTGNYGYTFGSGTRLTVV.

This rearrangement joins TRBV19 to TRBJ1-4; a possible D gene is TRBD1 (5 bases). The germline V and J ends were trimmed by 4 bases and 4 bases, with 13 bases remaining between them. CDR3 length: 15 residues. Per the germline V gene, CDR1 is LNHDA and CDR2 is SQIVND (reference sequence). As DNA, the CDR3 is TGTGCCAGTAGTAGAACCGGGGGTTATAATGAAAAACTGTTTTTT. Its translation: CASSRTGGYNEKLFF.

The V call is TRBV28, the J call TRBJ1-5; D gene unclear. The CDR3 runs to 11 residues. V lost 7 bases to trimming and J lost 7 bases, with 8 bases between them. Germline V gene sequence: CDR1 MDHEN, CDR2 SYDVKM. The CDR3, as DNA: TGTGCCAGCACCTCGGGGCAGCCCCAGCATTTT. Its protein is CASTSGQPQHF.

The rearrangement joins TRBV7-9 to TRBJ2-3; maybe TRBD2 (7 bases). Germline CDR1 and CDR2: SEHNR and FQNEAQ (reference sequence). This CDR3 region has 16 residues. V lost 5 bases, J lost 2 bases, and 17 bases lay in between. The CDR3 sequence: CASSKALGGPTDTQYF. The DNA of the CDR3 is TGTGCCAGCAGCAAGGCTCTCGGGGGGCCCACAGATACGCAGTATTTT.